These 18 T cell receptor beta chains were all obtained from the same sample, sequenced in a study of blood T cell repertoires in COVID-19. Data came from immunoSEQ multiplex PCR; TCRdb stores just in-frame clones and leaves some out. The sample includes 280,000 or so clones, around 90% seen only once; the top ten take roughly 6.3%. Sequencing was performed on PBMCs or T cells enriched from blood (not recorded which). The receptors shown here come from a middle-aged woman who had recovered from COVID-19.

This clone was seen just once. The chain carries TRBV29-1 and TRBJ1-1; 9 bases align to TRBD1. Trimming cost V 7 bases and J 0 bases; bases outside gene matches: 6. CDR3 length equals 14 residues. Germline assignment: CDR1 SQVTM and CDR2 ANQGSEA. CDR3: CSATDRGLNTEAFF. CDR3 DNA: TGCAGCGCCACGGACAGGGGATTGAACACTGAAGCTTTCTTT.

The V and J genes are TRBV3-1 (or the pseudogene TRBV3-2) and TRBJ2-2; D is unresolved. Trimming pared 0 bases from V and 7 bases from J, leaving 12 bases between. In germline, CDR1 is LGHDT, CDR2 YNNKEL (reference sequence). The CDR3 sequence is 15 residues long. The CDR3 loop is CASSQDWADGGELFF. The CDR3 DNA follows: TGTGCCAGCAGCCAAGACTGGGCCGATGGCGGGGAGCTGTTTTTT.

This sequence joins TRBV7-2 and TRBJ1-2; TRBD1 matches 9 bases. The V gene's germline CDR1 is SGHTA and CDR2 FQGNSA. The CDR3 covers 15 residues. V was clipped by 4 bases and J by 7 bases; unmatched bases: 10. In nucleotides, the CDR3 is TGTGCCAGCAGCTATTCGGGGACAGGGACGCGTGGCTACACCTTC. Amino acid sequence: CASSYSGTGTRGYTF. Full variable domain (remainder filled in from reference TRBV7-2 and TRBJ1-2): GAGVSQSPSNKVTEKGKDVELRCDPISGHTALYWYRQSLGQGLEFLIYFQGNSAPDKSGLPSDRFSAERTGGSVSTLTIQRTQQEDSAVYLCASSYSGTGTRGYTFGSGTRLTVV.

The DNA for the CDR3 is TGTGCCAGCAGTAGGGGCCCGGGACAGGGAAAATACGAGCAGTACTTC. Translated: CASSRGPGQGKYEQYF. This chain links TRBV11-2 with TRBJ2-7; the match to TRBD1 covers 9 bases. Germline CDR1 SGHAT, CDR2 FQNNGV. The CDR3 contains 16 residues. V lost 6 bases and J lost 4; bases outside the gene matches: 13.

This clone has just one count. V is TRBV18 and J is TRBJ1-2; D is possibly TRBD1 (5 bases). The CDR3 spans 15 residues. Germline lookup yields CDR1 KGHSH and CDR2 LQKENI. V lost 2 bases to trimming and J lost 4 bases, with 14 bases between them. CDR3 sequence reads: CASSPRQGGIYGYTF. DNA of the CDR3: TGTGCCAGCTCACCAAGGCAGGGAGGGATCTATGGCTACACCTTC.

This chain uses TRBV28 with TRBJ2-7, with D perhaps matching TRBD2 (6 bases). Looked up from germline, CDR1 is MDHEN and CDR2 is SYDVKM. CDR3 length equals 14 residues. Trimming removed 6 bases at V and 4 bases at J, with 16 bases between. The DNA for the CDR3 is TGTGCCAGCAGCCTGGGCGGCGGAGGGTACGAGCAGTACTTC. This translates into CASSLGGGGYEQYF. Full variable domain (remainder filled in from reference TRBV28 and TRBJ2-7): DVKVTQSSRYLVKRTGEKVFLECVQDMDHENMFWYRQDPGLGLRLIYFSYDVKMKEKGDIPEGYSVSREKKERFSLILESASTNQTSMYLCASSLGGGGYEQYFGPGTRLTVT.

The V gene is TRBV9, the J gene TRBJ2-3, with TRBD2 matching over 7 bases. Germline CDR1 and CDR2: SGDLS and YYNGEE. After removal of 3 bases from V and 4 bases from J, the junction contained 11 bases not matched to a gene. The CDR3 is 16 amino acids. In DNA form, the CDR3 reads TGTGCCAGCAGCGGCAAGGACCCGAGCGGGGCAGATACGCAGTATTTT. This gives the protein CASSGKDPSGADTQYF.

V and J are TRBV6-4 and TRBJ1-6; possibly TRBD1 for D (6 bases). Germline CDR1 and CDR2: MRHNA and SNTAGT. The length of the CDR3 is 12 residues. With 9 bases removed from V and 5 bases from J, the gap between germline ends came to 8 bases. The chain's CDR3 is CARTGHNSPLHF. CDR3 DNA: TGTGCCAGAACAGGGCATAATTCACCCCTCCACTTT.

This clone appeared once. V gene TRBV30 combines with J gene TRBJ1-4; 8 bases fit TRBD1. The germline V gene encodes CDR1 GTSNPN and CDR2 SVGIG (reference sequence). The V gene end was trimmed by 2 bases and the J gene end by 2 bases; junction bases not matched to a gene: 7. This CDR3 spans 16 amino acids. CDR3 loop: CAWSFQGALTNEKLFF. CDR3 nucleotides: TGTGCCTGGAGTTTCCAGGGGGCGCTGACTAATGAAAAACTGTTTTTT.

This rearrangement joins TRBV15 to TRBJ1-5, with D maybe TRBD1 (5 bases). Germline V gene lookup returns CDR1 LNHNV and CDR2 YYDKDF (reference sequence). The CDR3 totals 17 residues. V dropped 1 base and J dropped 0 bases, with 13 bases sitting between them. DNA for the CDR3: TGTGCCACCAGCAGAGCTCTACAGGAGTATAGCAATCAGCCCCAGCATTTT. Translation gives CATSRALQEYSNQPQHF.

The rearrangement joins TRBV3-1 (or the pseudogene TRBV3-2) to TRBJ1-2; 7 bases are a match to TRBD1. Germline assignment: CDR1 LGHDT and CDR2 YNNKEL (reference sequence). With 4 bases clipped from V and 6 bases from J, the junction kept 14 bases outside the gene matches. The CDR3 totals 16 residues. In nucleotides, the CDR3 is TGTGCCAGCAGCCGAAACCCCGGGACAGCAACAAATGGCTACACCTTC. Translating gives CASSRNPGTATNGYTF.

Concerning this clone itself: Being one base from a much bigger clone, this may be a read error. This sample includes further DNA sequences coding for the same CDR3. The gene calls are TRBV7-2 and TRBJ2-7; 11 bases align to TRBD2. The V gene's germline CDR1 is SGHTA and CDR2 FQGNSA. J lost 4 bases, V lost 5 bases, and 4 bases had no gene match. This CDR3 comprises 14 residues. CDR3 loop: CASSQTSGSYEQYF. The CDR3 nucleotides are TGTGCCAGCAGCCAAACTAGCGGGAGTTACGAGCAGTACTTC.

The V call is TRBV7-9, the J call TRBJ2-7; D possibly corresponds to TRBD2 (5 bases). The CDR3 sequence is 17 residues long. Trimming cost V 1 base and J 3 bases, with 19 bases left between them. Germline CDR1 reads SEHNR; CDR2 reads FQNEAQ (reference sequence). Here the CDR3 DNA reads TGTGCCAGCAGCTTAGGTACCGGGGAAGGGCCGTTCTACGAGCAGTACTTC. This sequence encodes CASSLGTGEGPFYEQYF.

This clone turned up a few times. The rearrangement links TRBV12-3 or TRBV12-4 to TRBJ2-7, with 7 bases lining up with TRBD2. V lost 3 bases, J lost 5 bases, and 1 base stayed unmatched. The CDR3 spans 12 residues. CDR3 region: CASSLGRDEQYF. CDR3 nucleotide sequence: TGTGCCAGCAGTTTGGGGAGGGACGAGCAGTACTTC.

This chain connects TRBV7-8 to TRBJ2-1; D unclear. This CDR3 is built from 13 residues. With 6 bases removed from V and 10 bases from J, the gap between germline ends came to 16 bases. Germline V gene data show CDR1 as SGHVS and CDR2 as FQNEAQ. The CDR3 sequence is CASSSDSFVEQFF. CDR3 sequence (DNA): TGTGCCAGCAGTTCCGACTCTTTCGTCGAGCAGTTCTTC.

J is TRBJ2-7 and V is TRBV28; D is ambiguous. Trimming removed 3 bases from V and 3 bases from J, with 12 bases in between. Germline V CDR1 and CDR2: MDHEN, SYDVKM. This CDR3 comprises 14 residues. This chain's CDR3 is CASSFRQVNYEQYF. DNA of the CDR3: TGTGCCAGCAGTTTTAGGCAGGTGAACTACGAGCAGTACTTC.

This clone showed up just once. The gene calls are TRBV7-2 and TRBJ1-6, with TRBD1 matching 10 bases. This CDR3 spans 16 amino acids. The V and J ends lost 5 bases and 10 bases, in that order; junction bases with no gene match: 11. Per the germline V gene, CDR1 is SGHTA and CDR2 is FQGNSA. The CDR3 coding sequence is TGTGCCAGCAGCAACCCTCGACAGGGGGCAAGGTCACCCCTCCACTTT. As protein: CASSNPRQGARSPLHF. Combining the CDR3 with reference TRBV7-2 and TRBJ1-6 gives the whole variable domain GAGVSQSPSNKVTEKGKDVELRCDPISGHTALYWYRQSLGQGLEFLIYFQGNSAPDKSGLPSDRFSAERTGGSVSTLTIQRTQQEDSAVYLCASSNPRQGARSPLHFGNGTRLTVT.

The V and J genes are TRBV15 and TRBJ2-1, with 12 nucleotides matching TRBD2. Germline V lookup: CDR1 LNHNV, CDR2 YYDKDF (reference sequence). CDR3 length: 17 amino acids. V was pared by 2 bases and J by 8 bases, with 10 bases of the junction left unmatched. This CDR3 reads CATSRPNRLAGAYEQFF. CDR3 DNA sequence: TGTGCCACCAGCAGACCTAACCGACTAGCGGGAGCCTATGAGCAGTTCTTC.